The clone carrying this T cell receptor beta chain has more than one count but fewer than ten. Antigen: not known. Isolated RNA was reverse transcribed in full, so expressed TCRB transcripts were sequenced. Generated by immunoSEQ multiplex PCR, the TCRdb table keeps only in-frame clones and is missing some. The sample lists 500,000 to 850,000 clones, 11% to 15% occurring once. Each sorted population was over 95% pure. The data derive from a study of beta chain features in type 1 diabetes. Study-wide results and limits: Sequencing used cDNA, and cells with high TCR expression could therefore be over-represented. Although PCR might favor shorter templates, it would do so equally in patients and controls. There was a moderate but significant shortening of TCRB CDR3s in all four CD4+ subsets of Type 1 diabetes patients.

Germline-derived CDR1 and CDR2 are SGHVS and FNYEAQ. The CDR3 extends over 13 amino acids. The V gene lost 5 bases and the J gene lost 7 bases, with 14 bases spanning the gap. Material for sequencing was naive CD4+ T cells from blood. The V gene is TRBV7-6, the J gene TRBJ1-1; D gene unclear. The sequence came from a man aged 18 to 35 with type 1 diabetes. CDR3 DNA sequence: TGTGCCAGCAGCCATTCTTTTCGGGATGAAGCTTTCTTT. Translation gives CASSHSFRDEAFF.